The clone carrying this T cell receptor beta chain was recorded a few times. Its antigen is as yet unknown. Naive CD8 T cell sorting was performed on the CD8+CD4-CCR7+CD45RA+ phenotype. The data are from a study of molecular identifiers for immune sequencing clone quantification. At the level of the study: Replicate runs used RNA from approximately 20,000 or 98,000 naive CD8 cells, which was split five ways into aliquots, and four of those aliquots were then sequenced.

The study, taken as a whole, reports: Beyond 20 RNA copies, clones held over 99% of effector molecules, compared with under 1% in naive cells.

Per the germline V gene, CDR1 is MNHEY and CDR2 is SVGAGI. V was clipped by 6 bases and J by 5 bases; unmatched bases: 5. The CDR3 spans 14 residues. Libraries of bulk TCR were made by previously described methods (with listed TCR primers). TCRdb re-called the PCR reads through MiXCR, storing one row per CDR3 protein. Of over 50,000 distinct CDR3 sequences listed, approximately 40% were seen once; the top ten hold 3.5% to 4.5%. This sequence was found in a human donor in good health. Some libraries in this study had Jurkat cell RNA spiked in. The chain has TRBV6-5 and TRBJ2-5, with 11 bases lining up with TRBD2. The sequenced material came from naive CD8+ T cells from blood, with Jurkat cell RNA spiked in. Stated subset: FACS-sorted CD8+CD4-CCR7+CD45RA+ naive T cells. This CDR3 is CASSYSGRAETQYF. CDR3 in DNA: TGTGCCAGCAGCTATAGCGGGAGGGCTGAGACCCAGTACTTC.